The 14 T cell receptor beta chains listed next were all sequenced from one sample in a study of cytomegalovirus exposure and HLA in healthy donors. Libraries were prepared by immunoSEQ multiplex PCR; TCRdb keeps only in-frame clonotypes and omits some of them. Of about 48,000 clones listed, roughly 88% are singletons. Sequenced sample: PBMCs. The receptors were sampled from a woman under 40 in good health and CMV-seronegative.

This chain uses TRBV2 with TRBJ2-1, with D maybe TRBD2 (6 bases). Germline CDR1 reads SNHLY; CDR2 reads FYNNEI. CDR3 length: 14 residues. V lost 4 bases and J 3 bases, leaving 10 bases between the germline ends. As DNA, the CDR3 is TGTGCCAGCAGTGTCCCGGGACTCTACAATGAGCAGTTCTTC. Translation: CASSVPGLYNEQFF.

This clone was observed a single time. One end of the junction fails to match germline, which may point to a read error. The chain uses TRBV11-3 and TRBJ2-3, with D perhaps TRBD1 (5 bases). The germline CDR1 and CDR2 sequences are SGHNT and YENEEA. The CDR3 spans 14 residues. CDR3 DNA sequence: TGCGCCAGCAGCTTAGGGGCTGGCACAGATACGCAGTATTTT. It specifies CASSLGAGTDTQYF.

The CDR3 nucleotides read TGCGCCAGCGCCTGGGCAGGAAACACCATATATTTT. This codes for CASAWAGNTIYF. The chain carries TRBV10-2 and TRBJ1-3; D is unclear. Germline CDR1 is WSHSY and CDR2 is SAAADI. Trimming removed 8 bases at V and 4 bases at J, with 9 bases between. The CDR3 covers 12 residues.

The gene calls are TRBV13 and TRBJ2-7; 14 positions match TRBD2. V shed 0 bases, J shed 5 bases, and the junction held 9 bases outside the gene matches. The CDR3 runs to 18 residues. Germline V gives CDR1 PRHDT, CDR2 FYEKMQ (reference sequence). CDR3: CASSLGLRGGLAGDEQYF. Written as DNA, the CDR3 is TGTGCCAGCAGCTTAGGCCTAAGGGGGGGACTAGCGGGAGACGAGCAGTACTTC.

V gene TRBV28 combines with J gene TRBJ2-1; D unresolved. Between the trimmed V and J ends, which lost 5 bases and 6 bases, there was a span of 8 bases. The length of the CDR3 is 12 residues. Looked up from germline, CDR1 is MDHEN and CDR2 is SYDVKM. In DNA form, the CDR3 reads TGTGCCAGCAGTAGCGTCCTCAATGAGCAGTTCTTC. Translating it yields CASSSVLNEQFF.

The rearrangement uses TRBV6-1 and TRBJ2-2; the D is unclear. The CDR3 extends over 16 amino acids. In germline, CDR1 is MNHNS, CDR2 SASEGT. The V gene lost 1 base and the J gene lost 0 bases, with 9 bases spanning the gap. This chain's CDR3 is CASSEDPATNTGELFF. CDR3 in DNA: TGTGCCAGCAGTGAAGATCCCGCGACGAACACCGGGGAGCTGTTTTTT.

This clone was detected once. The rearrangement joins TRBV2 to TRBJ1-4; 8 bases are shared with TRBD1. Germline-derived CDR1 and CDR2 are SNHLY and FYNNEI. This CDR3 has 13 residues. V gave up 6 bases and J gave up 11 bases; unmatched junction bases: 8. This CDR3 is CASRRTGNDKLFF. The CDR3 DNA is TGTGCCAGCAGGCGGACAGGGAACGACAAACTGTTTTTT. Together with reference TRBV2 and TRBJ1-4, the CDR3 gives the full variable domain: EPEVTQTPSHQVTQMGQEVILRCVPISNHLYFYWYRQILGQKVEFLVSFYNNEISEKSEIFDDQFSVERPDGSNFTLKIRSTKLEDSAMYFCASRRTGNDKLFFGSGTQLSVL.

The rearrangement uses TRBV14 and TRBJ2-7; D ambiguous. Germline V gene sequence: CDR1 SGHDN, CDR2 FVKESK. Trimming shortened V by 4 bases and J by 7 bases, and 5 bases separated the two germline ends. The length of the CDR3 is 10 residues. The CDR3 DNA reads as TGTGCCAGCAGCCGGGCGGAGCAGTACTTC. Translation gives CASSRAEQYF.

The V and J genes are TRBV28 and TRBJ2-1; 10 bases agree with TRBD1. The CDR3 is 16 residues long. V trimming: 6 bases; J trimming: 8 bases; junction bases outside the gene matches: 13. Germline CDR1 is MDHEN and CDR2 is SYDVKM. This CDR3 reads CASSFTGTGVDYEQFF. DNA for the CDR3: TGTGCCAGCAGCTTTACTGGGACAGGGGTTGATTATGAGCAGTTCTTC.

This sequence joins TRBV30 and TRBJ1-5; D remains unclear. CDR1 is GTSNPN and CDR2 is SVGIG in the germline V gene (reference sequence). V was trimmed by 0 bases and J by 2 bases, leaving 11 bases between them. The CDR3 length is 15 residues. CDR3 protein: CAWSVRGRGNQPQHF. The CDR3 nucleotides are TGTGCCTGGAGTGTACGTGGGCGCGGCAATCAGCCCCAGCATTTT.

This chain connects TRBV7-2 to TRBJ1-5; no definite D call. Germline lookup yields CDR1 SGHTA and CDR2 FQGNSA. V lost 10 bases and J lost 4, with 14 bases in between. CDR3 size: 13 residues. This CDR3 is CATSSGGNQPQHF. CDR3 sequence (DNA): TGTGCCACCTCATCAGGAGGGAATCAGCCCCAGCATTTT.

V is TRBV7-2 and J is TRBJ1-1; weak D call: TRBD1 (6 bases). V lost 6 bases and J lost 5, with 13 bases in between. Germline assignment: CDR1 SGHTA and CDR2 FQGNSA. This CDR3 contains 13 residues. The CDR3 bases are TGTGCCAGCAGTTTACAGGGATATACTGAAGCTTTCTTT. Encoded protein: CASSLQGYTEAFF.

This chain links TRBV19 with TRBJ1-5, with D possibly matching TRBD1 (5 bases). Germline V gives CDR1 LNHDA, CDR2 SQIVND (reference sequence). The CDR3 is 14 amino acids. The V end lost 8 bases, the J end lost 6 bases, and 17 bases lay between the germline ends. In DNA, the CDR3 is TGTGCCAGTGCAGGCCAGGGTTTTTCTCAGCCCCAGCATTTT. As protein: CASAGQGFSQPQHF.

About this clone: The same CDR3 arises from other DNA sequences in this sample as well. CDR3 in amino acids: CASSLQETQYF. The CDR3 bases are TGCGCCAGCAGCCTACAAGAGACCCAGTACTTC. The chain uses TRBV5-1 and TRBJ2-5; D is undetermined. From germline, CDR1 is SGHRS and CDR2 YFSETQ. The CDR3 runs 11 residues. V was clipped by 4 bases and J by 2 bases, with 3 bases between them.